One and the same sample provided the 8 T cell receptor beta chains below, sequenced in a study of blood T cell repertoires in COVID-19. The assay was immunoSEQ multiplex PCR, and TCRdb's table has in-frame clones only and misses some. The sample shows about 200,000 clones, around 90% of them seen only once. The specimen was peripheral blood. Receptors were obtained from a man aged 50 or older with acute or convalescent COVID-19.

The V gene is TRBV10-2, the J gene TRBJ1-1, with no clear D. This CDR3 is 13 amino acids long. Germline CDR1 reads WSHSY; CDR2 reads SAAADI. Trimming took 0 bases from V and 6 from J, leaving 8 bases between them. CDR3 nucleotides: TGCGCCAGCAGTGAGTCGAGGTCGGCTGAAGCTTTCTTT. Its protein is CASSESRSAEAFF.

This clone turned up a few times. V and J are TRBV6-6 and TRBJ1-6, with 7 bases aligning to TRBD1. V was pared by 10 bases and J by 10 bases, with 10 bases of the junction left unmatched. CDR3 length: 13 amino acids. CDR1 and CDR2 from the germline V gene are MNHNY and SVGAGI (reference sequence). CDR3 protein: CATRGGGTSPLHF. As DNA, the CDR3 is TGTGCCACCCGAGGAGGGGGCACGTCACCCCTCCACTTT.

The genes are TRBV11-2 and TRBJ2-2; D might be TRBD2 (5 bases). The CDR3 extends over 15 amino acids. V shed 1 base and J shed 0 bases, with 6 bases lying between them. Germline V lookup: CDR1 SGHAT, CDR2 FQNNGV. CDR3 in amino acids: CASSLVLANTGELFF. CDR3 nucleotides: TGTGCCAGCAGCTTAGTACTAGCGAACACCGGGGAGCTGTTTTTT.

CDR3 bases: TGTGCCAGCAGTCACGGCTTGACAGGACCTAATGAAAAACTGTTTTTT. Amino acids: CASSHGLTGPNEKLFF. The chain employs TRBV6-6 and TRBJ1-4; a weak D match, TRBD1 (6 bases). V lost 5 bases and J lost 3, with 16 bases in between. In germline, CDR1 is MNHNY, CDR2 SVGAGI (reference sequence). The CDR3 contains 16 residues.

The chain links TRBV18 to TRBJ2-7; possible D gene TRBD1, 5 bases. Trimming left V 3 bases short and J 6 bases short, with 24 bases between. The CDR3 length is 17 residues. The V gene's germline CDR1 is KGHSH and CDR2 LQKENI. The CDR3 DNA sequence: TGTGCCAGCTCACCCATGCTTTGCGTAGGACAAACCTGCGAGCAGTACGTC. It encodes CASSPMLCVGQTCEQYV.

The rearrangement links TRBV29-1 to TRBJ1-2; D is possibly TRBD1 (6 bases). Looked up from germline, CDR1 is SQVTM and CDR2 is ANQGSEA. V was shortened by 4 bases and J by 6 bases, with 12 bases between the two germline ends. This CDR3 has 12 amino acids. CDR3 region: CSVVQGEHGYTF. CDR3 bases: TGCAGCGTTGTACAGGGTGAACATGGCTACACCTTC.

The genes are TRBV2 and TRBJ1-4; D may be TRBD1 (5 bases). The germline gives CDR1 SNHLY, CDR2 FYNNEI. This CDR3 spans 13 amino acids. The V and J ends lost 7 bases and 8 bases respectively, with 14 bases between them. The CDR3 here is CASTGGFGEKLFF. CDR3 DNA: TGTGCCAGCACCGGGGGGTTTGGGGAAAAACTGTTTTTT. Filled out from reference TRBV2 and TRBJ1-4, the complete variable domain reads EPEVTQTPSHQVTQMGQEVILRCVPISNHLYFYWYRQILGQKVEFLVSFYNNEISEKSEIFDDQFSVERPDGSNFTLKIRSTKLEDSAMYFCASTGGFGEKLFFGSGTQLSVL.

This chain joins TRBV7-2 and TRBJ1-3, with 7 bases aligning to TRBD1. The CDR3 is 14 residues long. Germline V lookup: CDR1 SGHTA, CDR2 FQGNSA. V trimming: 8 bases; J trimming: 2 bases; junction bases outside the gene matches: 6. Here the CDR3 DNA reads TGTGCCAGCCTGACAGGGAGCGCTGGAAACACCATATATTTT. Its protein product is CASLTGSAGNTIYF.